The 21 T cell receptor beta chains below all came from one sample that was sequenced in a study of blood T cell repertoires in COVID-19. Produced via immunoSEQ multiplex PCR; TCRdb's table is partial and in-frame only. The sample includes roughly 150,000 clones, over 75% of them seen just once. The sample was peripheral blood. These receptors came from a man older than 75 with COVID-19, enrolled during active disease.

This rearrangement joins TRBV2 to TRBJ1-2; a possible D gene is TRBD1 (5 bases). V dropped 4 bases and J dropped 7 bases, with 13 bases sitting between them. Germline V gives CDR1 SNHLY, CDR2 FYNNEI. There are 13 residues in the CDR3. The CDR3 spells CASSGRGRGGYTF. The CDR3 DNA reads as TGTGCCAGCAGTGGGCGGGGGAGGGGTGGCTACACCTTC.

The V gene is TRBV2, the J gene TRBJ2-1; TRBD2 matches 7 bases. The junction had 16 bases not matched to a gene; V was cut back by 7 bases and J by 7 bases. The CDR3 has 16 residues. Germline CDR1 reads SNHLY; CDR2 reads FYNNEI. CDR3 sequence reads: CASTYIKRLAVNEQFF. The CDR3, as DNA: TGTGCCAGCACCTATATTAAAAGGCTAGCGGTTAATGAGCAGTTCTTC. Full variable domain (remainder filled in from reference TRBV2 and TRBJ2-1): EPEVTQTPSHQVTQMGQEVILRCVPISNHLYFYWYRQILGQKVEFLVSFYNNEISEKSEIFDDQFSVERPDGSNFTLKIRSTKLEDSAMYFCASTYIKRLAVNEQFFGPGTRLTVL.

V gene TRBV7-2 combines with J gene TRBJ2-5; 7 bases align to TRBD1. CDR3 length: 13 amino acids. V lost 7 bases and J lost 9; bases outside the gene matches: 11. From germline, CDR1 is SGHTA and CDR2 FQGNSA. CDR3 loop: CASTSGQDLAQYF. In DNA, the CDR3 is TGTGCCAGCACCTCCGGACAGGATTTGGCCCAGTACTTC.

The CDR3 loop is CAISDMTSSYNEQFF. CDR3 bases: TGTGCCATCAGTGATATGACTAGCTCCTACAATGAGCAGTTCTTC. The chain employs TRBV10-3 and TRBJ2-1, with D possibly TRBD2 on 6 matching bases. The V and J ends lost 3 bases and 0 bases respectively, with 9 bases between them. Germline CDR1 reads ENHRY; CDR2 reads SYGVKD. The CDR3 consists of 15 residues.

The V call is TRBV6-1, the J call TRBJ2-7, with TRBD1 matching 12 bases. The junction had 7 bases not matched to a gene; V was cut back by 6 bases and J by 7 bases. The germline gives CDR1 MNHNS, CDR2 SASEGT. The CDR3 loop spans 14 amino acids. CDR3 amino acids: CASSPGDRGREQYF. The CDR3 DNA reads TGTGCCAGCAGCCCCGGGGACAGGGGGCGAGAGCAGTACTTC.

This clone was detected once. This same CDR3 is encoded by further DNA sequences in the sample. The chain uses TRBV5-1 and TRBJ1-1; 8 nucleotides agree with TRBD1. This CDR3 region has 15 residues. V shed 0 bases and J 2 bases; nucleotides not matched to a gene: 3. Germline V gene lookup returns CDR1 SGHRS and CDR2 YFSETQ. Here the CDR3 reads CASSLEGQGNTEAFF. The CDR3 DNA follows: TGCGCCAGCAGCTTGGAAGGACAGGGAAACACTGAAGCTTTCTTT.

A few counts support this clone. V usage is TRBV11-2 and J usage is TRBJ2-7; tentatively, D is TRBD2 (6 bases). Trimming cost V 4 bases and J 2 bases, with 12 bases left between them. The CDR3 sequence is 14 residues long. Germline V lookup: CDR1 SGHAT, CDR2 FQNNGV. CDR3 in DNA: TGTGCCAGCAGCTCCGCACGGGGGACCTACGAGCAGTACTTC. It translates to CASSSARGTYEQYF.

The chain links TRBV11-3 to TRBJ1-1, with D uncertain. CDR1 is SGHNT and CDR2 is YENEEA in the germline V gene. The CDR3 sequence is 14 residues long. V was cut by 0 bases and J by 0 bases, with 5 bases left in between. DNA of the CDR3: TGTGCCAGCAGCTTAGATCCCTTGAACACTGAAGCTTTCTTT. This sequence encodes CASSLDPLNTEAFF.

The chain carries TRBV5-1 and TRBJ1-2; D may be TRBD1 (5 bases). The V and J ends lost 2 bases and 4 bases respectively, with 15 bases between them. The CDR3 is made up of 15 amino acids. Germline values: CDR1 SGHRS, CDR2 YFSETQ. The CDR3 DNA follows: TGCGCCAGCAGCTTAGGAGACACAGGCGGCTATGGCTACACCTTC. Translation gives CASSLGDTGGYGYTF.

The rearrangement uses TRBV5-5 and TRBJ1-2; 11 nucleotides line up with TRBD1. Trimming took 3 bases from V and 6 from J; bases not matched to a gene: 1. Germline V CDR1 and CDR2: SGHKS, YYEKEE (reference sequence). The CDR3 extends over 13 amino acids. CDR3 sequence: CASSWTGGDGYTF. CDR3 DNA sequence: TGTGCCAGCAGCTGGACAGGGGGCGATGGCTACACCTTC.

This chain links TRBV28 with TRBJ1-2; a weak D match, TRBD1 (5 bases). The germline gives CDR1 MDHEN, CDR2 SYDVKM. The CDR3 is made up of 13 amino acids. V was pared by 5 bases and J by 3 bases, with 10 bases between. The CDR3 DNA reads TGTGCCAGCAGTGTCACAGGTCACTATGGCTACACCTTC. Its protein product is CASSVTGHYGYTF.

This clone was observed a single time. The rearrangement links TRBV14 to TRBJ2-7, with TRBD1 matching 8 bases. V lost 1 base to trimming and J lost 2 bases; unmatched junction nucleotides: 13. There are 18 residues in the CDR3. Germline values: CDR1 SGHDN, CDR2 FVKESK. The CDR3 DNA reads as TGTGCCAGCAGCCAAGGCTGGGCTTCGGGACAGGAGCCCTACGAGCAGTACTTC. Translated: CASSQGWASGQEPYEQYF.

J is TRBJ1-5 and V is TRBV6-1, with TRBD1 matching over 9 bases. The CDR3 is 22 amino acids. The V segment lost 1 base and the J segment 0 bases; nucleotides outside the gene matches: 19. CDR1 is MNHNS and CDR2 is SASEGT in the germline V gene. The CDR3 protein is CASSEVLGTYTGGKYSNQPQHF. The CDR3 DNA reads as TGTGCCAGCAGTGAAGTTTTGGGAACTTATACAGGGGGCAAATATAGCAATCAGCCCCAGCATTTT.

This rearrangement joins TRBV11-2 to TRBJ2-7; 9 bases align to TRBD1. Germline V gives CDR1 SGHAT, CDR2 FQNNGV. V was clipped by 5 bases and J by 5 bases; unmatched bases: 10. The CDR3 has 15 amino acids. The CDR3 coding sequence is TGTGCCAGCAGCAACCGGGACAGGGATATCCACGAGCAGTACTTC. Its translation is CASSNRDRDIHEQYF.

The rearrangement joins TRBV10-3 to TRBJ2-7, with 10 bases that match TRBD1. Unmatched junction bases numbered 8, after V lost 6 bases and J lost 6 bases. CDR1 and CDR2 (germline): ENHRY, SYGVKD. This CDR3 spans 14 amino acids. The CDR3 DNA follows: TGTGCCATCAGGGGGGACAGGGGAAGCCTCGAGCAGTACTTC. Residues: CAIRGDRGSLEQYF.

V gene TRBV19 combines with J gene TRBJ1-1; no definite D call. Germline CDR1 reads LNHDA; CDR2 reads SQIVND (reference sequence). CDR3 length: 12 residues. Trimming pared 4 bases from V and 6 bases from J, leaving 9 bases between. Written as DNA, the CDR3 is TGTGCCAGTAGTAAGAGGGCGGCTGAAGCTTTCTTT. Amino acid sequence: CASSKRAAEAFF.

The rearrangement links TRBV15 to TRBJ1-6, with D perhaps matching TRBD1 (5 bases). Trimming shortened V by 0 bases and J by 6 bases, and 6 bases separated the two germline ends. This CDR3 is 14 amino acids long. Per germline, CDR1 LNHNV and CDR2 YYDKDF (reference sequence). The chain's CDR3 is CATSRDQGNSPLHF. The CDR3 DNA follows: TGTGCCACCAGCAGAGATCAGGGTAATTCACCCCTCCACTTT.

The rearrangement joins TRBV3-1 (or the pseudogene TRBV3-2) to TRBJ2-3; 14 nucleotides align to TRBD2. From germline, CDR1 is LGHDT and CDR2 YNNKEL (reference sequence). This CDR3 region has 17 residues. The V segment lost 5 bases and the J segment 5 bases; nucleotides outside the gene matches: 9. CDR3 sequence: CASSGGLAGGLGDTQYF. The DNA for the CDR3 is TGTGCCAGCAGCGGCGGACTAGCGGGGGGTCTTGGAGATACGCAGTATTTT.

The DNA of the CDR3 is TGTGCCAGCAGTCCAGGACATACCAATCAGCCCCAGCATTTT. It codes for CASSPGHTNQPQHF. The chain recombines TRBV6-5 with TRBJ1-5; D is perhaps TRBD1 (5 bases). V lost 5 bases and J 3 bases, leaving 11 bases between the germline ends. The CDR3 is 14 residues long. Germline assignment: CDR1 MNHEY and CDR2 SVGAGI.

The chain uses TRBV4-1 and TRBJ2-3; D might be TRBD2 (5 bases). Per germline, CDR1 MGHRA and CDR2 YSYEKL. The CDR3 is made up of 12 amino acids. Between the trimmed V and J ends, which lost 4 bases and 9 bases, there was a span of 11 bases. CDR3 coding DNA: TGCGCCAGCAGCCTCCCAAGAGGGACGCAGTATTTT. As protein: CASSLPRGTQYF.

The V gene is TRBV11-2, the J gene TRBJ1-1; D ambiguous. Germline V gives CDR1 SGHAT, CDR2 FQNNGV. This CDR3 has 14 residues. V lost 1 base and J lost 1, with 7 bases in between. CDR3 bases: TGTGCCAGCAGCTTAGGACAAAAGAACACTGAAGCTTTCTTT. Protein: CASSLGQKNTEAFF. The full variable domain, its missing parts supplied by reference TRBV11-2 and TRBJ1-1, is EAGVAQSPRYKIIEKRQSVAFWCNPISGHATLYWYQQILGQGPKLLIQFQNNGVVDDSQLPKDRFSAERLKGVDSTLKIQPAKLEDSAVYLCASSLGQKNTEAFFGQGTRLTVV.